Below, 32 T cell receptor beta chains from the same sample are listed, as sequenced in a study of OX40 agonist ivuxolimab in advanced cancers. Measured with immunoSEQ multiplex PCR; TCRdb has only the in-frame clones, and not every one. The sample records about 100,000 clones, more than 75% being singletons. Source: CD4+ or CD8+ T cells sorted from blood, taken in a trial of the OX40 agonist ivuxolimab. These receptor sequences come from an adult with an advanced solid tumor such as melanoma, head and neck, liver or kidney cancer.

This chain joins TRBV6-6 and TRBJ2-3, with 9 nucleotides matching TRBD1. Germline V gene data show CDR1 as MNHNY and CDR2 as SVGAGI (reference sequence). V dropped 2 bases and J dropped 4; count of bases not matched to a gene: 4. The CDR3 spans 15 residues. CDR3 protein: CASSYGTGSPDTQYF. CDR3 sequence (DNA): TGTGCCAGCAGTTACGGGACAGGGAGCCCAGATACGCAGTATTTT.

The chain joins TRBV9 to TRBJ2-5; 14 bases match TRBD2. Germline V gene sequence: CDR1 SGDLS, CDR2 YYNGEE. The length of the CDR3 is 20 residues. V shed 7 bases and J 2 bases; nucleotides not matched to a gene: 19. As DNA, the CDR3 is TGTGCCAGCGATATGGGCATGGTGGGGACTAGCGGGAGAGGGCAAGAGACCCAGTACTTC. This codes for CASDMGMVGTSGRGQETQYF.

The rearrangement joins TRBV6-1 to TRBJ2-5; D not certain. V lost 3 bases, J lost 0 bases, and 5 bases lay in between. The CDR3 consists of 13 residues. The germline V gene has CDR1 MNHNS and CDR2 SASEGT. The DNA for the CDR3 is TGTGCCAGCAGTGACCCTAACCAAGAGACCCAGTACTTC. Translation: CASSDPNQETQYF.

The V and J genes are TRBV18 and TRBJ2-7; 11 positions agree with TRBD2. V dropped 3 bases and J dropped 5; count of bases not matched to a gene: 0. Per germline, CDR1 KGHSH and CDR2 LQKENI. The CDR3 runs to 13 residues. For the CDR3, the DNA is TGTGCCAGCTCACCGGGACTAGCGGACGAGCAGTACTTC. Its protein is CASSPGLADEQYF. Supplemented by reference TRBV18 and TRBJ2-7, the full variable domain reads NAGVMQNPRHLVRRRGQEARLRCSPMKGHSHVYWYRQLPEEGLKFMVYLQKENIIDESGMPKERFSAEFPKEGPSILRIQQVVRGDSAAYFCASSPGLADEQYFGPGTRLTVT.

The chain has TRBV2 and TRBJ2-1; tentatively, D is TRBD2 (5 bases). This CDR3 contains 14 residues. V was clipped by 10 bases and J by 6 bases, with 19 bases between them. Germline V CDR1 and CDR2: SNHLY, FYNNEI. DNA of the CDR3: TGTGCCACCGGACTGGGCCTCCTTGCCAATGAGCAGTTCTTC. Protein product: CATGLGLLANEQFF.

This chain connects TRBV5-1 to TRBJ2-2; no reliable D call. The V gene lost 4 bases and the J gene lost 4 bases, with 8 bases spanning the gap. CDR1 and CDR2 from the germline V gene are SGHRS and YFSETQ. The CDR3 is 13 amino acids. Here the CDR3 reads CASSPTVTGELFF. The CDR3 coding sequence is TGCGCCAGCAGCCCCACAGTCACCGGGGAGCTGTTTTTT.

This chain links TRBV11-2 with TRBJ2-5, with a tentative D call TRBD2 (5 bases). V was pared by 3 bases and J by 7 bases, with 12 bases between. Germline CDR1 and CDR2: SGHAT and FQNNGV. The CDR3 sequence is 13 residues long. CDR3 in amino acids: CASSLMAEGTQYF. The CDR3 DNA sequence: TGTGCCAGCAGCTTGATGGCTGAGGGGACCCAGTACTTC.

The V gene is TRBV7-3, the J gene TRBJ2-3; D gene unclear. The length of the CDR3 is 15 residues. V was cut by 2 bases and J by 1 base, with 10 bases left in between. CDR1 and CDR2 from the germline V gene are SGHTA and FQGTGA. The CDR3 DNA sequence: TGTGCCAGCAGCTTACTGGACGGACGCACAGATACGCAGTATTTT. Translation gives CASSLLDGRTDTQYF.

The genes are TRBV28 and TRBJ1-2; D unresolved. With 5 bases removed from V and 2 bases from J, the gap between germline ends came to 12 bases. Germline V gene sequence: CDR1 MDHEN, CDR2 SYDVKM. This CDR3 is 14 amino acids long. The CDR3: CASSLVTPNYGYTF. In nucleotides, the CDR3 is TGTGCCAGCAGTCTAGTCACGCCCAACTATGGCTACACCTTC.

The chain links TRBV15 to TRBJ2-1; TRBD2 agrees at 13 bases. Germline V CDR1 and CDR2: LNHNV, YYDKDF (reference sequence). V trimming: 3 bases; J trimming: 7 bases; junction bases outside the gene matches: 6. This CDR3 has 16 amino acids. CDR3 sequence reads: CATSSEGLAGENEQFF. The DNA for the CDR3 is TGTGCCACCAGCAGTGAAGGACTAGCGGGAGAGAATGAGCAGTTCTTC. Together with reference TRBV15 and TRBJ2-1, the CDR3 gives the full variable domain: DAMVIQNPRYQVTQFGKPVTLSCSQTLNHNVMYWYQQKSSQAPKLLFHYYDKDFNNEADTPDNFQSRRPNTSFCFLDIRSPGLGDTAMYLCATSSEGLAGENEQFFGPGTRLTVL.

This sequence joins TRBV7-2 and TRBJ2-6, with D maybe TRBD2 (5 bases). CDR3 length equals 16 residues. The V end lost 5 bases, the J end lost 0 bases, and 11 bases lay between the germline ends. Germline V gene data show CDR1 as SGHTA and CDR2 as FQGNSA. CDR3 loop: CASSPAGDSGANVLTF. Here the CDR3 DNA reads TGTGCCAGCAGCCCCGCCGGGGACTCTGGGGCCAACGTCCTGACTTTC.

The gene calls are TRBV2 and TRBJ2-7; possibly TRBD1 for D (6 bases). Germline V lookup: CDR1 SNHLY, CDR2 FYNNEI. The CDR3 totals 13 residues. Trimming shortened V by 9 bases and J by 7 bases, and 19 bases separated the two germline ends. The CDR3 DNA is TGTGCCAGTACCGGGACACCTAGGGGAGAGCAGTACTTC. It is translated as CASTGTPRGEQYF.

The chain has TRBV5-1 and TRBJ1-1; maybe TRBD1 (6 bases). The CDR3 spans 12 residues. V was clipped by 0 bases and J by 13 bases, with 13 bases between them. Germline V gene lookup returns CDR1 SGHRS and CDR2 YFSETQ. The CDR3 loop is CASSLEGGNGFF. The CDR3 DNA is TGCGCCAGCAGCTTGGAAGGGGGTAATGGTTTCTTT.

V is TRBV27 and J is TRBJ2-7; D might be TRBD2 (7 bases). Per the germline V gene, CDR1 is MNHEY and CDR2 is SMNVEV (reference sequence). V was shortened by 10 bases and J by 3 bases, with 22 bases between the two germline ends. The CDR3 has 15 residues. CDR3 in DNA: TGTGCCACCGCCCGAGGGCGGGGGCTGGACTACGAGCAGTACTTC. It codes for CATARGRGLDYEQYF.

This sequence joins TRBV28 and TRBJ1-1, with 8 positions matching TRBD1. Germline CDR1 is MDHEN and CDR2 is SYDVKM. The CDR3 is made up of 15 amino acids. Trimming took 3 bases from V and 5 from J; bases not matched to a gene: 8. This CDR3 reads CASSFRGRSETEAFF. CDR3 DNA: TGTGCCAGCAGTTTCAGGGGGCGCAGTGAGACTGAAGCTTTCTTT.

The genes are TRBV7-9 and TRBJ2-5, with D perhaps assigned TRBD1 or TRBD2 (5 bases each). Germline CDR1 SEHNR, CDR2 FQNEAQ (reference sequence). V was clipped by 3 bases and J by 9 bases, with 11 bases between them. The CDR3 is made up of 12 amino acids. The CDR3 coding sequence is TGTGCCAGCAGCTTCCCCGGGACCCCCCAGTACTTC. It yields the protein CASSFPGTPQYF. Complete variable domain (other parts from reference TRBV7-9 and TRBJ2-5): DTGVSQNPRHKITKRGQNVTFRCDPISEHNRLYWYRQTLGQGPEFLTYFQNEAQLEKSRLLSDRFSAERPKGSFSTLEIQRTEQGDSAMYLCASSFPGTPQYFGPGTRLLVL.

The V gene is TRBV6-6, the J gene TRBJ2-1, with TRBD1 matching 9 bases. V was pared by 4 bases and J by 5 bases, with 6 bases of the junction left unmatched. Germline assignment: CDR1 MNHNY and CDR2 SVGAGI (reference sequence). The CDR3 is 15 amino acids. The CDR3, as DNA: TGTGCCAGCAGTTTACAGGGGGCTGGTAACAATGAGCAGTTCTTC. Its translation is CASSLQGAGNNEQFF.

V is TRBV7-8 and J is TRBJ1-6, with D tentatively TRBD1 (5 bases). The CDR3 has 14 residues. CDR1 and CDR2 (germline): SGHVS, FQNEAQ. V lost 5 bases, J lost 7 bases, and 12 bases lay in between. As DNA, the CDR3 is TGTGCCAGCAGCCGAAGGGAGGGGAATTCACCCCTCCACTTT. It is translated as CASSRREGNSPLHF.

This rearrangement joins TRBV7-2 to TRBJ2-3, with 7 positions matching TRBD2. The CDR3 totals 14 residues. CDR1 and CDR2 (germline): SGHTA, FQGNSA. V trimming: 1 base; J trimming: 4 bases; junction bases outside the gene matches: 2. The CDR3 spells CASSLVLAADTQYF. The CDR3 bases are TGTGCCAGCAGCTTAGTCCTAGCGGCAGATACGCAGTATTTT.

The rearrangement uses TRBV2 and TRBJ2-5; D ambiguous. Germline CDR1 and CDR2: SNHLY and FYNNEI. There are 15 residues in the CDR3. V gave up 4 bases and J gave up 3 bases, with 15 bases separating them. This CDR3 is CASSVNSLKEETQYF. The DNA of the CDR3 is TGTGCCAGCAGTGTCAATTCCCTGAAGGAAGAGACCCAGTACTTC. Full variable domain (missing parts from reference TRBV2 and TRBJ2-5): EPEVTQTPSHQVTQMGQEVILRCVPISNHLYFYWYRQILGQKVEFLVSFYNNEISEKSEIFDDQFSVERPDGSNFTLKIRSTKLEDSAMYFCASSVNSLKEETQYFGPGTRLLVL.

The chain's CDR3 is CASSTRGSEGETQYF. CDR3 coding DNA: TGTGCCAGCAGCACACGGGGGTCAGAAGGAGAAACCCAGTACTTC. The V gene is TRBV6-4, the J gene TRBJ2-5, with TRBD2 as a possible D gene (6 bases). Trimming took 6 bases from V and 8 from J, leaving 22 bases between them. CDR1 is MRHNA, CDR2 SNTAGT, per germline. The CDR3 spans 15 residues.

The rearrangement links TRBV10-3 to TRBJ2-7, with TRBD1 identical over 8 bases. Germline-derived CDR1 and CDR2 are ENHRY and SYGVKD. The CDR3 spans 18 residues. Losses at the gene ends were 4 bases for V and 0 bases for J; bases not matched to a gene: 14. In DNA, the CDR3 is TGTGCCATCAGTGGGAAGGGGACAGGAGTTCATAGCTCCTACGAGCAGTACTTC. Encoded protein: CAISGKGTGVHSSYEQYF.

The count of this clone is one. This sequence joins TRBV7-2 and TRBJ2-5; D possibly corresponds to TRBD2 (6 bases). Germline values: CDR1 SGHTA, CDR2 FQGNSA. With 5 bases removed from V and 0 bases from J, the gap between germline ends came to 10 bases. This CDR3 is built from 14 residues. CDR3 protein: CASSERAYQETQYF. The CDR3 DNA is TGTGCCAGCAGCGAGCGGGCCTACCAAGAGACCCAGTACTTC.

Regarding this clone: Other DNA sequences from this sample encode an identical CDR3 as well. CDR3 in amino acids: CASRDRQETQYF. The CDR3 nucleotides read TGTGCCAGCAGGGACCGGCAAGAGACCCAGTACTTC. The V call is TRBV2, the J call TRBJ2-5, with D unresolved. Germline CDR1 and CDR2: SNHLY and FYNNEI. The ends were cut back, 6 bases at V and 2 bases at J, with 7 bases in the middle. There are 12 residues in the CDR3.

The J gene is TRBJ2-1, the V gene TRBV7-9; D gene ambiguous. V was shortened by 4 bases and J by 7 bases, with 5 bases between the two germline ends. The CDR3 has 11 amino acids. The V gene's germline CDR1 is SEHNR and CDR2 FQNEAQ (reference sequence). The CDR3 DNA is TGTGCCAGCAGCTCACTTAATGAGCAGTTCTTC. Encoded protein: CASSSLNEQFF.

The chain couples TRBV28 to TRBJ1-3; 7 bases line up with TRBD1. V trimming: 5 bases; J trimming: 0 bases; junction bases outside the gene matches: 4. The CDR3 totals 15 residues. Germline CDR1 is MDHEN and CDR2 is SYDVKM. The CDR3 DNA is TGTGCCAGCAGTGGACAGGCTAGCTCTGGAAACACCATATATTTT. It yields the protein CASSGQASSGNTIYF.

J is TRBJ2-2 and V is TRBV10-3, with D possibly called TRBD1 or TRBD2 (5 bases each). CDR1 is ENHRY, CDR2 SYGVKD, per germline. Trimming took 0 bases from V and 6 from J, leaving 11 bases between them. CDR3 length: 15 residues. CDR3 nucleotides: TGTGCCATCAGTGAGTCGAATACGGGACCCGGGGAGCTGTTTTTT. This gives the protein CAISESNTGPGELFF.

The chain is built from TRBV5-1 and TRBJ2-7; possible D gene TRBD2, 6 bases. The CDR3 totals 14 residues. CDR1 and CDR2 (germline): SGHRS, YFSETQ. V lost 4 bases and J 6 bases, leaving 17 bases between the germline ends. The DNA of the CDR3 is TGCGCCAGCAGCCCCGGGAGTCCAGGTCTCGAGCAGTACTTC. Translation gives CASSPGSPGLEQYF.

V and J are TRBV27 and TRBJ2-7; TRBD2 aligns across 8 bases. The V segment lost 3 bases and the J segment 2 bases; nucleotides outside the gene matches: 3. The length of the CDR3 is 14 residues. Germline lookup yields CDR1 MNHEY and CDR2 SMNVEV (reference sequence). The CDR3 sequence is CASSLREDAYEQYF. CDR3 sequence (DNA): TGTGCCAGCAGTTTGCGGGAGGACGCCTACGAGCAGTACTTC.

The chain carries TRBV30 and TRBJ2-5; D is unclear. V lost 8 bases and J 1 base, leaving 20 bases between the germline ends. CDR3 size: 15 residues. Germline lookup yields CDR1 GTSNPN and CDR2 SVGIG (reference sequence). The CDR3 DNA reads as TGTGCCACAACTCAGTGGCAGGACCTCCAAGAGACCCAGTACTTC. It codes for CATTQWQDLQETQYF.

This clone occurred once. CDR3 nucleotides: TGTGCCAGCAGTTACGGGACAGGCAACACTGAAGCTTTCTTT. This codes for CASSYGTGNTEAFF. The chain carries TRBV6-5 and TRBJ1-1; 8 nucleotides agree with TRBD1. The trim removed 2 bases at V and 2 bases at J, leaving 1 base unmatched. CDR1 MNHEY and CDR2 SVGAGI come from the germline V gene. The CDR3 contains 14 residues.

V is TRBV25-1 and J is TRBJ1-5; D might be TRBD1 (5 bases). CDR1 is MGHDK, CDR2 SYGVNS, per germline. CDR3 size: 14 residues. Deletions cut 3 bases from V and 6 bases from J, with 12 bases between. CDR3 residues: CASSEAGLGQPQHF. In DNA form, the CDR3 reads TGTGCCAGCAGTGAGGCAGGGCTTGGTCAGCCCCAGCATTTT.